The T cell receptor beta chain under discussion was sequenced for a study of blood T cell repertoires in COVID-19. Turning to the study itself: PBMCs, B-cell-depleted T cells, or T cells provided the cDNA or gDNA that made up the material.

Participants, about 18 to 100 years old, spanned fewer than 25 US areas. Membership in each cohort depended on participant-reported clinical history. Donors of Cohort 3 who recovered were those that had two negative PCRs, clearance, or symptom resolution. The assay was immunoSEQ multiplex PCR, and TCRdb's table has in-frame clones only and misses some. The data contain fewer than 500,000 clones, 80% to 90% of them singletons. The CDR3 runs 14 residues. Germline CDR1 KGHSH, CDR2 LQKENI. Trimming took 5 bases from V and 2 from J; bases not matched to a gene: 5. The V call is TRBV18, the J call TRBJ1-1; 7 bases fit TRBD1. The sequenced sample was PBMCs or T cells enriched from blood (not recorded which). This clonotype originated in a man aged 25-45 years who had recovered from COVID-19. DNA of the CDR3: TGTGCCAGCTCATCGGGGACAGCCAACACTGAAGCTTTCTTT. This sequence encodes CASSSGTANTEAFF.